These 7 T cell receptor beta chains were all obtained from the same sample, sequenced in a study of cytomegalovirus exposure and HLA in healthy donors. PCR amplification relied on 60 Vbeta primers (plus 13 Jbeta primers). Assay: immunoSEQ multiplex PCR; the TCRdb copy retains only in-frame clones and omits some. The table shows approximately 130,000 clones, with approximately 87% occurring only once. The sample was PBMCs. These TCRs come from a man aged 40-55 years in good health and CMV-seronegative.

The chain joins TRBV6-4 to TRBJ2-3, with 10 bases identical to TRBD2. In germline, CDR1 is MRHNA, CDR2 SNTAGT. V was pared by 6 bases and J by 4 bases, with 10 bases of the junction left unmatched. This CDR3 is 16 amino acids long. The CDR3 DNA sequence: TGTGCCAGCAGGGACCCAGCGGGAGGGCCCCCAGATACGCAGTATTTT. Translating it yields CASRDPAGGPPDTQYF.

The chain links TRBV5-4 to TRBJ2-7; TRBD2 agrees at 16 bases. Germline CDR1 reads SGHNT; CDR2 reads YYREEE (reference sequence). The CDR3 spans 16 residues. V was clipped by 0 bases and J by 5 bases; unmatched bases: 2. The CDR3 coding sequence is TGTGCCAGCAGCTTGGGCGGGACTAGCGGGAGGGACGAGCAGTACTTC. It codes for CASSLGGTSGRDEQYF.

This clone was found a few times. This chain links TRBV13 with TRBJ2-1, with a possible D match to TRBD1 (6 bases). The CDR3 length is 23 residues. Germline loops: CDR1 PRHDT, CDR2 FYEKMQ (reference sequence). V lost 5 bases and J 0 bases, leaving 35 bases between the germline ends. CDR3 in amino acids: CASSARSPRGMADSHSSYNEQFF. The CDR3 DNA reads TGTGCCAGCAGCGCGCGTAGCCCGCGTGGGATGGCGGACAGCCATAGCTCCTACAATGAGCAGTTCTTC.

The rearrangement joins TRBV6-5 to TRBJ2-7; D remains ambiguous. Trimming removed 2 bases at V and 6 bases at J, with 11 bases between. Germline V gives CDR1 MNHEY, CDR2 SVGAGI. The CDR3 loop spans 13 amino acids. The CDR3 nucleotides read TGTGCCAGCAGTTACCTTCAGCGCGGCGAGCAGTACTTC. Its protein product is CASSYLQRGEQYF.

The chain recombines TRBV30 with TRBJ1-4; a weak D match, TRBD1 (6 bases). V was pared by 3 bases and J by 0 bases, with 11 bases between. CDR1 and CDR2 (germline): GTSNPN, SVGIG (reference sequence). The CDR3 is 15 residues long. In nucleotides, the CDR3 is TGTGCCTGGAGAGACAGGCGGGCAACTAATGAAAAACTGTTTTTT. As protein: CAWRDRRATNEKLFF.

CDR3 sequence reads: CASSLVEGYEQYF. CDR3 coding DNA: TGTGCCAGCAGCTTGGTGGAGGGGTACGAGCAGTACTTC. V is TRBV5-5 and J is TRBJ2-7, with D perhaps matching TRBD2 (6 bases). The CDR3 consists of 13 residues. Trimming took off 0 bases at V and 4 bases at J, with 8 bases between the two ends. CDR1 SGHKS and CDR2 YYEKEE come from the germline V gene (reference sequence).

V gene TRBV6-6 combines with J gene TRBJ1-4; D is uncertain. The length of the CDR3 is 14 residues. V was cut by 3 bases and J by 7 bases, with 12 bases left in between. From germline, CDR1 is MNHNY and CDR2 SVGAGI (reference sequence). The CDR3 here is CASSYVSGSEKLFF. CDR3 DNA: TGTGCCAGCAGTTATGTAAGTGGGAGTGAAAAACTGTTTTTT.